Below, 6 T cell receptor beta chains from the same sample are listed, as sequenced in a study of beta chain features in type 1 diabetes. All of the isolated RNA was reverse transcribed, so expressed TCRB transcripts were sequenced. Sequencing was performed with immunoSEQ multiplex PCR; in TCRdb, only in-frame clones are kept and a portion is missing. The table has 970,000 or so clones, roughly a sixth seen once; the top ten hold 0.02% to 0.025%. Material for sequencing was naive CD4+ T cells from blood. Receptor source: a woman in her late teens or twenties in good health.

The gene calls are TRBV6-5 and TRBJ2-7, with D uncertain. The V gene's germline CDR1 is MNHEY and CDR2 SVGAGI. The V and J ends lost 2 bases and 5 bases respectively, with 13 bases between them. The CDR3 has 14 residues. This CDR3 reads CASSYRKGIHEQYF. The CDR3, as DNA: TGTGCCAGCAGTTACCGGAAAGGGATACACGAGCAGTACTTC.

The V and J genes are TRBV19 and TRBJ1-5, with D possibly matching TRBD1 (5 bases). V was clipped by 7 bases and J by 6 bases, with 13 bases between them. This CDR3 spans 13 amino acids. CDR1 is LNHDA and CDR2 is SQIVND in the germline V gene (reference sequence). The CDR3 region is CASTAGVGQPQHF. The CDR3 nucleotides read TGTGCCAGTACCGCGGGGGTCGGTCAGCCCCAGCATTTT. The full variable domain, with the rest looked up from reference TRBV19 and TRBJ1-5, is DGGITQSPKYLFRKEGQNVTLSCEQNLNHDAMYWYRQDPGQGLRLIYYSQIVNDFQKGDIAEGYSVSREKKESFPLTVTSAQKNPTAFYLCASTAGVGQPQHFGDGTRLSIL.

The chain employs TRBV5-1 and TRBJ2-1; D tentatively reads TRBD1 or TRBD2 (5 bases each). Trimming took 1 base from V and 12 from J, leaving 20 bases between them. The CDR3 loop spans 15 amino acids. The germline gives CDR1 SGHRS, CDR2 YFSETQ. CDR3 DNA sequence: TGCGCCAGCAGCTTGACCCGGACAAGGCTTGGGAGGCAGTTCTTC. Residues: CASSLTRTRLGRQFF.

The V call is TRBV20-1, the J call TRBJ2-7; D is unresolved. V was shortened by 3 bases and J by 2 bases, with 5 bases between the two germline ends. CDR3 length: 11 amino acids. Germline lookup yields CDR1 DFQATT and CDR2 SNEGSKA (reference sequence). CDR3 DNA sequence: TGCAGTGCTAGTTCTACCTACGAGCAGTACTTC. It is translated as CSASSTYEQYF.

This clone came up a few times. Other DNA sequences within the sample encode an identical CDR3. This chain links TRBV9 with TRBJ2-6; D may be TRBD1 or TRBD2 (5 bases each). The CDR3 length is 15 residues. Looked up from germline, CDR1 is SGDLS and CDR2 is YYNGEE. Trimming pared 2 bases from V and 0 bases from J, leaving 6 bases between. CDR3 coding DNA: TGTGCCAGCAGCGTTGGGGGCTCTGGGGCCAACGTCCTGACTTTC. This translates into CASSVGGSGANVLTF.

This clone was detected a few times. J is TRBJ2-7 and V is TRBV5-4; tentatively, D is TRBD1 (6 bases). Deletions cut 3 bases from V and 2 bases from J, with 15 bases between. The CDR3 length is 15 residues. In germline, CDR1 is SGHNT, CDR2 YYREEE (reference sequence). The CDR3 bases are TGTGCCAGCAGCTCTTTTGGACAGACTCCCTACGAGCAGTACTTC. Amino acid sequence: CASSSFGQTPYEQYF.